This TCR beta chain was identified during a study of T cell changes during pregnancy in multiple sclerosis. Trimming removed 5 bases at V and 4 bases at J, with 16 bases between. Germline V gene data show CDR1 as MNHEY and CDR2 as SMNVEV (reference sequence). The CDR3 consists of 15 residues. Method: immunoSEQ multiplex PCR; TCRdb's copy keeps in-frame clones and lacks some. Of about 70,000 clones listed, about 94% were seen once; the top ten hold around 0.6%. V gene TRBV27 combines with J gene TRBJ2-3, with D maybe TRBD2 (5 bases). The specimen comprised peripheral blood, sampled in the third trimester of pregnancy. The source is a female donor with multiple sclerosis, enrolled in a pregnancy study. CDR3 amino acids: CASSDPWAGADTQYF. CDR3 bases: TGTGCCAGCAGTGACCCTTGGGCCGGGGCAGATACGCAGTATTTT.